This section outlines one TCR beta chain sequence together with its context. Its antigen is as yet unknown. This sample is part of a study of CXCR3-negative and CXCR3-positive naive CD8 T cells. Study-wide results and caveats: Naive cells with CXCR3 showed TRB CDR3s that were more hydrophobic than those in CXCR3-negative naive cells.

5' RACE with UMI labels generated the TRB cDNA libraries. Using the 5' RACE reads, TCRdb records one entry per CDR3 protein without DNA. Its table records roughly 120,000 distinct CDR3 sequences. The CDR3 spans 12 residues. Germline V CDR1 and CDR2: LGHDT, YNNKEL (reference sequence). CD45RO-CCR7+CD27+CD95- marked naive CD8+ T cells. The source of this sequence is a human donor in good health. Some clones in this sample may be carry-over from other donors' samples. Sequencing was done on a sample of naive CXCR3+ CD8+ T cells from blood. Subset: CD45RO-CCR7+CD27+CD95- naive CD8+ T cells expressing CXCR3 (TNR3+). The chain combines TRBV3-1 with TRBJ2-1; the TCRdb call, TRBD2, lacks DNA for checking. CDR3 amino acids: CASSQPGLEIFF.